Each of the 27 T cell receptor beta chains below was sequenced from the same sample in a study of CD8+ T cells in alopecia areata. Isolated RNA was reverse transcribed into cDNA used as the sequencing template. Profiled with immunoSEQ multiplex PCR; TCRdb holds only in-frame clones, not every one. In the table there are about 200,000 clones, roughly 64% of which are singletons. Treatment specified: oral pan-JAK inhibitor, 5-10 mg twice daily. Sequenced here: CD4+ T cells sorted from blood, sampled at week 24, from a patient treated with tofacitinib. The origin of the receptors is a human donor with alopecia areata.

This clone was found a few times. One end of the junction does not line up with germline, which may come from a read error. The chain has TRBV23-1 and TRBJ1-1; D gene unclear. TRBV23-1 belongs to the ORF category, with a function that is uncertain. The CDR3 length is 17 residues. The CDR3 region is CASNQRVVEDGETEAFF. The CDR3, as DNA: TGCGCCAGCAATCAAAGAGTGGTGGAGGATGGCGAAACTGAAGCTTTCTTT.

The V gene is TRBV29-1, the J gene TRBJ2-7; 8 nucleotides align to TRBD1. Germline loops: CDR1 SQVTM, CDR2 ANQGSEA. V was clipped by 6 bases and J by 5 bases; unmatched bases: 18. The CDR3 length is 16 residues. In DNA, the CDR3 is TGCAGCGTCGCGACCGCCCGGACAGGGTATAGGGACGAGCAGTACTTC. Protein: CSVATARTGYRDEQYF.

V usage is TRBV28 and J usage is TRBJ2-7; 9 nucleotides agree with TRBD1. Germline loops: CDR1 MDHEN, CDR2 SYDVKM. The V and J ends lost 10 bases and 4 bases, in that order; junction bases with no gene match: 8. The CDR3 sequence is 13 residues long. The CDR3 is CATMGQGRYEQYF. Written as DNA, the CDR3 is TGTGCCACTATGGGACAGGGTCGTTACGAGCAGTACTTC.

This clone has just a few counts. The rearrangement joins TRBV5-1 to TRBJ2-2, with a weak D call TRBD2 (6 bases). Germline CDR1 and CDR2: SGHRS and YFSETQ. Between the trimmed V and J ends, which lost 0 bases and 1 base, there was a span of 7 bases. This CDR3 contains 15 residues. Written as DNA, the CDR3 is TGCGCCAGCAGCTTGGCAGCGGGGAACACCGGGGAGCTGTTTTTT. The encoded protein is CASSLAAGNTGELFF.

The V gene is TRBV5-6, the J gene TRBJ1-1; TRBD1 matches 11 bases. The germline V gene encodes CDR1 SGHDT and CDR2 YYEEEE. This CDR3 is 15 amino acids long. Trimming took 0 bases from V and 4 from J; bases not matched to a gene: 2. The chain's CDR3 is CASSLVGTGGTEAFF. The CDR3 region has the DNA TGTGCCAGCAGCTTGGTTGGGACAGGGGGCACTGAAGCTTTCTTT. The whole variable domain, remainder taken from reference TRBV5-6 and TRBJ1-1, is DAGVTQSPTHLIKTRGQQVTLRCSPKSGHDTVSWYQQALGQGPQFIFQYYEEEERQRGNFPDRFSGHQFPNYSSELNVNALLLGDSALYLCASSLVGTGGTEAFFGQGTRLTVV.

The J gene is TRBJ2-5, the V gene TRBV30; D not certain. The V and J ends lost 2 bases and 2 bases respectively, with 6 bases between them. Per the germline V gene, CDR1 is GTSNPN and CDR2 is SVGIG (reference sequence). CDR3 length: 12 amino acids. CDR3 loop: CAWSRVQETQYF. The DNA of the CDR3 is TGTGCCTGGAGTAGGGTACAAGAGACCCAGTACTTC.

The chain couples TRBV25-1 to TRBJ2-7, with TRBD1 as a possible D gene (6 bases). The CDR3 sequence is 13 residues long. The germline gives CDR1 MGHDK, CDR2 SYGVNS. V was pared by 2 bases and J by 4 bases, with 9 bases between. The DNA of the CDR3 is TGTGCCAGCAGTGAAAATCAGGGGTACGAGCAGTACTTC. It is translated as CASSENQGYEQYF.

The chain has TRBV30 and TRBJ2-2; 14 nucleotides agree with TRBD2. Trimming removed 5 bases from V and 3 bases from J; junction bases left unmatched: 2. This CDR3 has 15 amino acids. Per the germline V gene, CDR1 is GTSNPN and CDR2 is SVGIG (reference sequence). The CDR3: CAWGLAGGYTGELFF. In nucleotides, the CDR3 is TGTGCCTGGGGACTAGCGGGAGGATACACCGGGGAGCTGTTTTTT.

V gene TRBV29-1 combines with J gene TRBJ2-5; D may be TRBD1 (6 bases). This CDR3 region has 14 residues. The germline CDR1 and CDR2 sequences are SQVTM and ANQGSEA. V shed 3 bases and J shed 7 bases, with 18 bases lying between them. The CDR3 loop reads CSVDPMGTRGTQYF. The CDR3 bases are TGCAGCGTTGATCCGATGGGGACAAGAGGGACCCAGTACTTC.

This chain uses TRBV6-6 with TRBJ1-2; possibly TRBD1 for D (6 bases). Germline-derived CDR1 and CDR2 are MNHNY and SVGAGI (reference sequence). The CDR3 runs 16 residues. The V gene lost 2 bases and the J gene lost 5 bases, with 18 bases spanning the gap. CDR3 nucleotides: TGTGCCAGCAGTTACGTTCCCTCGGACAGAACTTATGGCTACACCTTC. Translated: CASSYVPSDRTYGYTF.

V usage is TRBV7-2 and J usage is TRBJ2-3; D possibly matches TRBD1 or TRBD2 (5 bases each). Trimming left V 7 bases short and J 7 bases short, with 18 bases between. The CDR3 totals 14 residues. The germline V gene has CDR1 SGHTA and CDR2 FQGNSA. CDR3 DNA sequence: TGTGCCAGCACCTCAGGGACCAATACCAATACGCAGTATTTT. Amino acids: CASTSGTNTNTQYF.

This sequence joins TRBV7-8 and TRBJ2-1; a possible D gene is TRBD1 (5 bases). Deletions cut 1 base from V and 10 bases from J, with 17 bases between. This CDR3 comprises 15 residues. Germline V gene data show CDR1 as SGHVS and CDR2 as FQNEAQ. Written as DNA, the CDR3 is TGTGCCAGCAGCTTAGGGACGGAAAGGGGCGAAGAGCAGTTCTTC. Translated: CASSLGTERGEEQFF.

CDR3 in amino acids: CASSQNEKLFF. CDR3 DNA sequence: TGTGCCAGCAGTCAAAATGAAAAACTGTTTTTT. The rearrangement links TRBV6-5 to TRBJ1-4; no definite D call. V gave up 5 bases and J gave up 5 bases, with 3 bases separating them. The CDR3 is 11 amino acids. Germline assignment: CDR1 MNHEY and CDR2 SVGAGI.

About this clone: One end of the junction varies from germline; a read error may be responsible. This sequence joins TRBV28 and TRBJ2-5; D unresolved. The CDR3 has 13 amino acids. Per the germline V gene, CDR1 is MDHEN and CDR2 is SYDVKM. CDR3 sequence (DNA): TGTGCCAGCAGTTTTCAGCACCAAGAGGCCCAGTACTTC. Translation: CASSFQHQEAQYF.

This clone was recorded only once. The chain carries TRBV6-1 and TRBJ2-5; 11 positions match TRBD2. Per germline, CDR1 MNHNS and CDR2 SASEGT. With 3 bases clipped from V and 3 bases from J, the junction kept 18 bases outside the gene matches. This CDR3 comprises 20 residues. As DNA, the CDR3 is TGTGCCAGCAGTGACAGCGTGCCTTTACTAGCGGGAGATGGGGAAGAGACCCAGTACTTC. Its translation: CASSDSVPLLAGDGEETQYF.

V is TRBV7-2 and J is TRBJ1-2, with 9 bases identical to TRBD1. Losses at the gene ends were 5 bases for V and 5 bases for J; bases not matched to a gene: 9. The CDR3 extends over 15 amino acids. Germline V CDR1 and CDR2: SGHTA, FQGNSA. The CDR3: CASSRGQGFKYGYTF. In nucleotides, the CDR3 is TGTGCCAGCAGCCGAGGACAGGGGTTTAAGTATGGCTACACCTTC.

The chain has TRBV6-5 and TRBJ1-4; unclear D gene. V was trimmed by 0 bases and J by 8 bases, leaving 7 bases between them. Germline lookup yields CDR1 MNHEY and CDR2 SVGAGI. This CDR3 is 13 amino acids long. CDR3 nucleotide sequence: TGTGCCAGCAGTTACTCGGGTAAAGAAAAACTGTTTTTT. Protein: CASSYSGKEKLFF.

The chain combines TRBV7-2 with TRBJ2-5; 13 nucleotides match TRBD2. The CDR3 totals 16 residues. V was clipped by 2 bases and J by 4 bases; unmatched bases: 4. The germline CDR1 and CDR2 sequences are SGHTA and FQGNSA. The CDR3 loop reads CASSLRTSGGRETQYF. The CDR3 DNA reads as TGTGCCAGCAGCTTAAGGACTAGCGGGGGAAGAGAGACCCAGTACTTC.

As to this clone: This same CDR3 is encoded by further DNA sequences in the sample. The V call is TRBV4-3, the J call TRBJ1-1, with D maybe TRBD1 (6 bases). Germline-derived CDR1 and CDR2 are LGHNA and YSLEER. The CDR3 runs 15 residues. Deletions cut 0 bases from V and 1 base from J, with 9 bases between. The CDR3 reads CASSQDGTQNTEAFF. The CDR3 region has the DNA TGCGCCAGCAGCCAAGACGGGACACAGAACACTGAAGCTTTCTTT.

This chain connects TRBV13 to TRBJ2-7; D is uncertain. V dropped 4 bases and J dropped 2 bases, with 9 bases sitting between them. Germline loops: CDR1 PRHDT, CDR2 FYEKMQ (reference sequence). The CDR3 has 13 residues. The CDR3 here is CASSSIRPYEQYF. In nucleotides, the CDR3 is TGTGCCAGCAGCTCCATCCGTCCCTACGAGCAGTACTTC.

This clone has more than one count but fewer than ten. V and J are TRBV7-9 and TRBJ2-3; 10 bases agree with TRBD2. Trimming removed 10 bases from V and 6 bases from J; junction bases left unmatched: 7. The CDR3 has 13 residues. The germline V gene encodes CDR1 SEHNR and CDR2 FQNEAQ (reference sequence). CDR3: CATRWTSGDTQYF. CDR3 DNA sequence: TGTGCCACCCGTTGGACTAGCGGCGATACGCAGTATTTT.

This clone was seen only a few times. The chain combines TRBV29-1 with TRBJ2-7, with TRBD1 matching over 11 bases. The CDR3 extends over 14 amino acids. Per the germline V gene, CDR1 is SQVTM and CDR2 is ANQGSEA. With V trimmed by 6 bases and J by 6 bases, 10 bases remained unmatched. For the CDR3, the DNA is TGCAGCGTCGCCACCGGGACAGGGGGTTCCGAGCAGTACTTC. Protein sequence: CSVATGTGGSEQYF.

J is TRBJ2-3 and V is TRBV29-1; 10 positions match TRBD1. After removal of 7 bases from V and 4 bases from J, the junction contained 5 bases not matched to a gene. CDR3 length: 13 residues. Germline CDR1 and CDR2: SQVTM and ANQGSEA. CDR3 bases: TGCAGCGCTGGGACAGGGGCGGCAGATACGCAGTATTTT. Its translation is CSAGTGAADTQYF.

The J gene is TRBJ1-5, the V gene TRBV15; 7 nucleotides line up with TRBD1. The CDR3 contains 15 residues. Germline lookup yields CDR1 LNHNV and CDR2 YYDKDF (reference sequence). Germline trimming cut 5 bases from V and 6 bases from J; bases unmatched to any gene: 10. The CDR3: CATSGTTGRAQPQHF. DNA for the CDR3: TGTGCCACCAGCGGAACGACAGGGAGGGCTCAGCCCCAGCATTTT.

The V gene is TRBV6-5, the J gene TRBJ1-1; TRBD1 might be the D (5 bases). The CDR3 covers 12 residues. The V and J ends lost 8 bases and 10 bases respectively, with 17 bases between them. Germline CDR1 reads MNHEY; CDR2 reads SVGAGI. The CDR3 protein is CASFSGLDGAFF. As DNA, the CDR3 is TGTGCCAGCTTTTCAGGGTTAGACGGAGCTTTCTTT.

This clone occurred a few times. The rearrangement joins TRBV30 to TRBJ2-1; D remains ambiguous. The CDR3 is made up of 13 amino acids. The germline V gene encodes CDR1 GTSNPN and CDR2 SVGIG (reference sequence). V was pared by 6 bases and J by 0 bases, with 9 bases between. The chain's CDR3 is CACPSPSYNEQFF. For the CDR3, the DNA is TGTGCCTGTCCATCACCCTCCTACAATGAGCAGTTCTTC.

The rearrangement uses TRBV29-1 and TRBJ1-1; D remains unclear. Trimming cost V 5 bases and J 7 bases, with 14 bases left between them. Germline V gives CDR1 SQVTM, CDR2 ANQGSEA. The CDR3 is 12 amino acids. CDR3 residues: CSVTRRGFEAFF. The CDR3 DNA sequence: TGCAGCGTTACTCGACGCGGTTTTGAAGCTTTCTTT.